Listed below are T cell receptor beta chains from one sample, sequenced in a study of shared T cell receptors in the human thymus. Data came from immunoSEQ multiplex PCR; TCRdb stores just in-frame clones and leaves some out. The data contain 700,000 or so clones, roughly 88% of them singletons. In addition, the sample was reused for a study of human thymus T cells.

What was sequenced was thymocytes. These TCRs come from a girl less than two years old with a congenital heart defect. CDR3s include the opening cysteine and the closing phenylalanine or tryptophan. The D gene is left open where the match is weak. Clone size is shown for a subset of rows, as once, few, many or a class of expanded clone.

clone_size: NA; j_call: TRBJ2-5; v_call: TRBV10-3; d_call: NA; cdr3_nt: TGTGCCATCAAGGAGCAAAAAGAGACCCAGTACTTC; cdr3_aa: CAIKEQKETQYF
clone_size: NA; j_call: TRBJ1-5; v_call: TRBV28; d_call: NA; cdr3_nt: TGTGCCAGCAGTCTGAACAGGGTGGGAAATCAGCCCCAGCATTTT; cdr3_aa: CASSLNRVGNQPQHF
clone_size: once; j_call: TRBJ1-2; v_call: TRBV7-9; d_call: NA; cdr3_nt: TGTGCCAGCAGCTTAGAGCAGGGTGGGTATGGCTACACCTTC; cdr3_aa: CASSLEQGGYGYTF
clone_size: NA; j_call: TRBJ2-5; v_call: TRBV5-4; d_call: NA; cdr3_nt: TGTGCCAGCAGGTCCCTTTACGAGGAGTACCAAGAGACCCAGTACTTC; cdr3_aa: CASRSLYEEYQETQYF
clone_size: NA; j_call: TRBJ2-7; v_call: TRBV4-2; d_call: NA; cdr3_nt: TGTGCCAGCAGCCCCAGGGGTCCTGCGAGAGAGCAGTACTTC; cdr3_aa: CASSPRGPAREQYF
clone_size: NA; j_call: TRBJ2-1; v_call: TRBV5-1; d_call: TRBD2; cdr3_nt: TGCGCCAGCAGCTTGGGGAGCGGGGCGTTCTACAATGAGCAGTTCTTC; cdr3_aa: CASSLGSGAFYNEQFF
clone_size: NA; j_call: TRBJ1-1; v_call: TRBV7-9; d_call: TRBD1; cdr3_nt: TGTGCCAGCAGCTTCCGGACAGGGGCTGAAGCTTTCTTT; cdr3_aa: CASSFRTGAEAFF
clone_size: NA; j_call: TRBJ1-2; v_call: TRBV11-2; d_call: NA; cdr3_nt: TGTGCCAGCAGCTTAGGAGCAGGGGTCAGGGGTTTTGATGGCTACACCTTC; cdr3_aa: CASSLGAGVRGFDGYTF
clone_size: NA; j_call: TRBJ2-2; v_call: TRBV7-3; d_call: NA; cdr3_nt: TGTGCCAGCAGCACACGTCCAACACGCACCGGGGAGCTGTTTTTT; cdr3_aa: CASSTRPTRTGELFF
clone_size: NA; j_call: TRBJ2-1; v_call: TRBV11-2; d_call: TRBD1; cdr3_nt: TGTGCCAGCAGCTCCGGGACAGGGGACAATGAGCAGTTCTTC; cdr3_aa: CASSSGTGDNEQFF
clone_size: NA; j_call: TRBJ1-2; v_call: TRBV19; d_call: TRBD1; cdr3_nt: TGTGCCAGTAGTTGCCGGGACAGGGGACCTAACTATGGCTACACCTTC; cdr3_aa: CASSCRDRGPNYGYTF
clone_size: NA; j_call: TRBJ2-1; v_call: TRBV5-4; d_call: TRBD1; cdr3_nt: TGTGCCAGCAGCTCGCCTTATGGGGGACAGGGAGGGCTCAATGAGCAGTTCTTC; cdr3_aa: CASSSPYGGQGGLNEQFF
clone_size: NA; j_call: TRBJ1-2; v_call: TRBV29-1; d_call: TRBD1; cdr3_nt: TGCAGCGTTCGTGGGGACAGAAACTATGGCTACACCTTC; cdr3_aa: CSVRGDRNYGYTF
clone_size: NA; j_call: TRBJ1-1; v_call: TRBV5-6; d_call: TRBD1; cdr3_nt: TGTGCCAGCAGCGTGAAACTCCGGGACAGGATTACTCTCAACACTGAAGCTTTCTTT; cdr3_aa: CASSVKLRDRITLNTEAFF
clone_size: NA; j_call: TRBJ2-7; v_call: TRBV6-5; d_call: NA; cdr3_nt: TGTGCCAGCAGTTACGAGTCGCCACCCTCCTACGAGCAGTACTTC; cdr3_aa: CASSYESPPSYEQYF
clone_size: once; j_call: TRBJ2-7; v_call: TRBV5-6; d_call: TRBD1; cdr3_nt: TGTGCCAGCAGCCCTAAACAGGGGGCGGGGGAGCAGTACTTC; cdr3_aa: CASSPKQGAGEQYF
clone_size: NA; j_call: TRBJ2-7; v_call: TRBV7-2; d_call: NA; cdr3_nt: TGTGCCAGCAGCCCCCCCGGAGCCTACGAGCAGTACTTC; cdr3_aa: CASSPPGAYEQYF
clone_size: NA; j_call: TRBJ1-1; v_call: TRBV6-5; d_call: TRBD1; cdr3_nt: TGTGCCAGCAGTTCCCCCTTGACAGGGAAAACTGAAGCTTTCTTT; cdr3_aa: CASSSPLTGKTEAFF
clone_size: NA; j_call: TRBJ2-3; v_call: TRBV6-4; d_call: NA; cdr3_nt: TGTGCCAGCAGTGACAGGAGTAGGGGAAGCACAGATACGCAGTATTTT; cdr3_aa: CASSDRSRGSTDTQYF
clone_size: NA; j_call: TRBJ2-5; v_call: TRBV5-1; d_call: NA; cdr3_nt: TGCGCCAGCAGTTTTAAGAGGGCAGAGACCCAGTACTTC; cdr3_aa: CASSFKRAETQYF
clone_size: NA; j_call: TRBJ1-1; v_call: TRBV27; d_call: NA; cdr3_nt: TGTGCCAGCAGGAAACAAACGAACACTGAAGCTTTCTTT; cdr3_aa: CASRKQTNTEAFF
clone_size: once; j_call: TRBJ1-5; v_call: TRBV7-9; d_call: NA; cdr3_nt: TGTGCCAGCAGCTTAGGCGCATGGGGCCAGCCCCAGCATTTT; cdr3_aa: CASSLGAWGQPQHF
clone_size: NA; j_call: TRBJ1-1; v_call: TRBV4-1; d_call: NA; cdr3_nt: TGCGCCAGCAGCCAGAACAGGTCGGGGGACACTGAAGCTTTCTTT; cdr3_aa: CASSQNRSGDTEAFF
clone_size: NA; j_call: TRBJ1-4; v_call: TRBV6-4; d_call: NA; cdr3_nt: TGTGCCAGCATTCCGACAGCAACTAATGAAAAACTGTTTTTT; cdr3_aa: CASIPTATNEKLFF
clone_size: NA; j_call: TRBJ1-2; v_call: TRBV7-9; d_call: TRBD1; cdr3_nt: TGTGCCAGCAGCTCAGACAGGGGGCTAGGGTTCGACTATGGCTACACCTTC; cdr3_aa: CASSSDRGLGFDYGYTF
clone_size: NA; j_call: TRBJ2-1; v_call: TRBV7-8; d_call: TRBD2; cdr3_nt: TGTGCCAGCAGGGGGGGGGACGGCTCCTACAATGAGCAGTTCTTC; cdr3_aa: CASRGGDGSYNEQFF
clone_size: once; j_call: TRBJ2-7; v_call: TRBV28; d_call: TRBD1; cdr3_nt: TGTGCCAGCAGTTTAAGAGAGGAGACAGGGTTCCACGAGCAGTACTTC; cdr3_aa: CASSLREETGFHEQYF
clone_size: NA; j_call: TRBJ1-1; v_call: TRBV7-2; d_call: NA; cdr3_nt: TGTGCCAGCAGCTTAGTTTTAGGGGGGGGCTGCATGAACACTGAAGCTTTCTTT; cdr3_aa: CASSLVLGGGCMNTEAFF
clone_size: NA; j_call: TRBJ1-1; v_call: TRBV4-1; d_call: TRBD1; cdr3_nt: TGCGCCAGCAGCGTCCGCAGGGGGTGGAACACTGAAGCTTTCTTT; cdr3_aa: CASSVRRGWNTEAFF
clone_size: NA; j_call: TRBJ1-2; v_call: TRBV28; d_call: TRBD1; cdr3_nt: TGTGCCAGCAGTTTATCACGCGGTCCTCCAACCGGGGGACAGAGGGATTATGGCTACACCTTC; cdr3_aa: CASSLSRGPPTGGQRDYGYTF
clone_size: NA; j_call: TRBJ2-3; v_call: TRBV5-8; d_call: NA; cdr3_nt: TGTGCCAGCAACCAGGGAGGATCAGAGCTCACAGATACGCAGTATTTT; cdr3_aa: CASNQGGSELTDTQYF
clone_size: NA; j_call: TRBJ1-2; v_call: TRBV19; d_call: NA; cdr3_nt: TGTGCCAGTAGTATCCAGCTGAGCAGGCCAGCTTCCTATGGCTACACCTTC; cdr3_aa: CASSIQLSRPASYGYTF
clone_size: few; j_call: TRBJ1-1; v_call: TRBV7-6; d_call: TRBD1; cdr3_nt: TGTGCCAGCAGCTCAGACAGGGTGAACACTGAAGCTTTCTTT; cdr3_aa: CASSSDRVNTEAFF
clone_size: NA; j_call: TRBJ1-5; v_call: TRBV2; d_call: TRBD1; cdr3_nt: TGTGCCAGCAACAGGGGCGGTCAGCCCCAGCATTTT; cdr3_aa: CASNRGGQPQHF
clone_size: NA; j_call: TRBJ2-7; v_call: TRBV20-1; d_call: NA; cdr3_nt: TGCAGTGCTAGAGATCGGGTCGAGCAGTACTTC; cdr3_aa: CSARDRVEQYF
clone_size: NA; j_call: TRBJ2-2; v_call: TRBV28; d_call: NA; cdr3_nt: TGTGCCAGCAGTTTGTTCTGTACTGGGTTGCCGGGGGTGGAAAACACCGGGGAGCTGTTTTTT; cdr3_aa: CASSLFCTGLPGVENTGELFF
clone_size: NA; j_call: TRBJ1-4; v_call: TRBV28; d_call: NA; cdr3_nt: TGTGCCAGCAGTTTATGGCGGGGGAGGGAAAAACTGTTTTTT; cdr3_aa: CASSLWRGREKLFF
clone_size: NA; j_call: TRBJ2-7; v_call: TRBV6-5; d_call: TRBD1; cdr3_nt: TGTGCCAGCAGTTCGGGGAGAGGGGGCACCTTCGAGCAGTACTTC; cdr3_aa: CASSSGRGGTFEQYF
clone_size: NA; j_call: TRBJ2-2; v_call: TRBV6-4; d_call: NA; cdr3_nt: TGTGCCAGCACGAATAGGGGAACCGGGGAGCTGTTTTTT; cdr3_aa: CASTNRGTGELFF
clone_size: NA; j_call: TRBJ2-3; v_call: TRBV9; d_call: NA; cdr3_nt: TGTGCCAGCAGCGTGGAGACAGAGAGAGGCACGATTTATACGCAGTATTTT; cdr3_aa: CASSVETERGTIYTQYF
clone_size: NA; j_call: TRBJ2-7; v_call: TRBV27; d_call: TRBD2; cdr3_nt: TGTGCCAGCAGTTTATCGGGAACTAGCGGGAGCTACGAGCAGTACTTC; cdr3_aa: CASSLSGTSGSYEQYF